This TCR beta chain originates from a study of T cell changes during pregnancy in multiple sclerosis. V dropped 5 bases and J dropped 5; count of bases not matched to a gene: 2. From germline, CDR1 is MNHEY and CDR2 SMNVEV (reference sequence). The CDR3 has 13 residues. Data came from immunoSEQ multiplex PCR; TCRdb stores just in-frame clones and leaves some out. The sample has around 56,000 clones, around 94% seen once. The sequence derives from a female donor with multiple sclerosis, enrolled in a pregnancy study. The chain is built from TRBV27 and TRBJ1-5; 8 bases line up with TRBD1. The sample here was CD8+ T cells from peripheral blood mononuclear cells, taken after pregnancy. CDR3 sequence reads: CASSIQGDQPQHF. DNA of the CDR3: TGTGCCAGCAGTATACAGGGGGATCAGCCCCAGCATTTT.